A single sample is the source of the 26 T cell receptor beta chains below, sequenced in a study of blood T cells in healthy people across ages (dated by TCRdb to 2014 to 2015). Receptor amplification or capture employed 5' RACE. Sequencing instrument: Illumina HiSeq 2500. The second PCR ran for about 6 to 11 cycles and used a J-beta primer mix along with a sample-barcoded 5' primer. The public reads were quality trimmed at Q25 with fastp and then assembled into clones with MiXCR by TCRdb, keeping productive beta chains. Identical CDR3 protein sequences are pooled into one entry, listed with their most common genes and DNA. The sample table records over 1,500,000 distinct CDR3 sequences; roughly 52% of these occur just once. 2.1% of the sample is in the top ten clones. The sequencing input was blood. The receptors were gathered from a woman in her 40s in good health.

The rearrangement joins TRBV5-1 to TRBJ2-3; 7 bases align to TRBD2. The CDR3 has 15 amino acids. V shed 4 bases, J shed 5 bases, and the junction held 10 bases outside the gene matches. Germline CDR1 and CDR2: SGHRS and YFSETQ. The CDR3 DNA sequence: TGCGCCAGCAGCCCGGAGGGAGGGTATGGAGATACGCAGTATTTT. Translation gives CASSPEGGYGDTQYF.

The chain is built from TRBV6-6 and TRBJ2-4, with 7 positions matching TRBD2. This CDR3 is 16 amino acids long. V lost 6 bases, J lost 0 bases, and 8 bases stayed unmatched. CDR1 and CDR2 (germline): MNHNY, SVGAGI (reference sequence). The DNA of the CDR3 is TGTGCCAGCAGCCCGGGCGGGGGAGTAGCCAAAAACATTCAGTACTTC. Protein product: CASSPGGGVAKNIQYF.

V gene TRBV29-1 combines with J gene TRBJ1-1, with 7 bases that match TRBD1. After removal of 5 bases from V and 0 bases from J, the junction contained 6 bases not matched to a gene. CDR1 and CDR2 (germline): SQVTM, ANQGSEA. The CDR3 is made up of 14 amino acids. CDR3: CSVRKGAVNTEAFF. The DNA of the CDR3 is TGCAGCGTTCGTAAGGGGGCAGTGAACACTGAAGCTTTCTTT.

V is TRBV4-3 and J is TRBJ1-5; no firm D call. Looked up from germline, CDR1 is LGHNA and CDR2 is YSLEER. V dropped 0 bases and J dropped 7 bases, with 7 bases sitting between them. This CDR3 comprises 13 residues. The CDR3 region is CASSQDVPQPQHF. Here the CDR3 DNA reads TGCGCCAGCAGCCAAGATGTTCCACAGCCCCAGCATTTT.

The chain uses TRBV6-2 or TRBV6-3 and TRBJ2-3, with TRBD2 matching over 8 bases. This CDR3 contains 15 residues. Germline CDR1 is MNHEY and CDR2 is SVGEGT. V shed 2 bases, J shed 3 bases, and the junction held 4 bases outside the gene matches. CDR3 nucleotides: TGTGCCAGCAGTTACGGGACTAGAGAGACAGATACGCAGTATTTT. Encoded protein: CASSYGTRETDTQYF.

The V gene is TRBV4-3, the J gene TRBJ2-7, with 11 bases matching TRBD2. Trimming at V came to 2 bases and at J to 6 bases, leaving 15 bases not matched to a gene. The V gene's germline CDR1 is LGHNA and CDR2 YSLEER. This CDR3 is built from 18 residues. For the CDR3, the DNA is TGCGCCAGCAGCCAAAGGTTCGGAGTAAGACTAGCGGGGAGCGAGCAGTACTTC. Its protein is CASSQRFGVRLAGSEQYF.

The rearrangement joins TRBV4-1 to TRBJ2-7, with D perhaps given as TRBD1 or TRBD2 (5 bases each). Trimming removed 3 bases from V and 1 base from J, with 19 bases in between. This CDR3 is built from 17 residues. Germline values: CDR1 MGHRA, CDR2 YSYEKL. CDR3 sequence reads: CASSQSDRGTHSYEQYF. The CDR3 nucleotides read TGCGCCAGCAGCCAGTCAGACCGGGGCACCCATTCCTACGAGCAGTACTTC.

This clonotype was observed a handful of times. V is TRBV5-1 and J is TRBJ1-1, with a weak D call TRBD1 (5 bases). From germline, CDR1 is SGHRS and CDR2 YFSETQ. The V end was cut by 6 bases, the J end by 2 bases, with 8 bases between. The CDR3 consists of 12 residues. The CDR3 reads CASIGGNTEAFF. The DNA for the CDR3 is TGCGCCAGCATCGGGGGAAACACTGAAGCTTTCTTT.

The rearrangement joins TRBV11-2 to TRBJ2-5; no clear D gene. Germline-derived CDR1 and CDR2 are SGHAT and FQNNGV. This CDR3 spans 13 amino acids. Trimming stripped 3 bases from V and 4 bases from J, with 9 bases between. CDR3 DNA sequence: TGTGCCAGCAGCTTTTGGGCAAGAGAGACCCAGTACTTC. Amino acids: CASSFWARETQYF.

The chain links TRBV6-5 to TRBJ1-2; maybe TRBD1 (6 bases). The CDR3 is 13 amino acids. The germline V and J ends were trimmed by 8 bases and 6 bases, with 16 bases remaining between them. Germline-derived CDR1 and CDR2 are MNHEY and SVGAGI. CDR3 bases: TGTGCCAGCTACGACAGGAGGACAAATGGCTACACCTTC. Translated, it gives CASYDRRTNGYTF.

In this sample, this clonotype turned up a few times. The CDR3 sequence is CATSDIGRETQYF. The CDR3 DNA sequence: TGTGCCACCAGTGACATAGGACGAGAGACCCAGTACTTC. The chain has TRBV24-1 and TRBJ2-5; D not resolved. The V gene lost 4 bases and the J gene lost 4 bases, with 9 bases spanning the gap. Per germline, CDR1 KGHDR and CDR2 SFDVKD. The CDR3 length is 13 residues.

In this sample, this clonotype turned up a few times. The J gene is TRBJ2-4, the V gene TRBV3-1; the D is unclear. Germline V gene lookup returns CDR1 LGHDT and CDR2 YNNKEL (reference sequence). Trimming left V 1 base short and J 8 bases short, with 18 bases between. CDR3 size: 16 residues. CDR3 nucleotides: TGTGCCAGCAGCCAAGTAAACCAGCTCCTGAGGCACATTCAGTACTTC. Translating it yields CASSQVNQLLRHIQYF.

About this clonotype: The junction departs from the called germline gene at one end, perhaps through a read error. This sequence joins TRBV18 and TRBJ1-2; TRBD1 agrees at 8 bases. The length of the CDR3 is 15 residues. The germline CDR1 and CDR2 sequences are KGHSH and LQKENI. DNA of the CDR3: TGTGCCAACTCACCAGAGACAGGGGTAACCCATGGCTACACCTTC. It encodes CANSPETGVTHGYTF.

V usage is TRBV10-3 and J usage is TRBJ2-7; TRBD1 matches at 10 bases. The CDR3 runs 15 residues. The germline V gene has CDR1 ENHRY and CDR2 SYGVKD. J was trimmed by 0 bases and V by 6 bases; bases with no gene match: 5. This CDR3 is CAISGQGGTSYEQYF. The CDR3 coding sequence is TGTGCCATCAGCGGACAGGGGGGGACCTCCTACGAGCAGTACTTC.

This clonotype was seen a handful of times. This chain links TRBV5-5 with TRBJ2-5; D not certain. CDR1 and CDR2 (germline): SGHKS, YYEKEE (reference sequence). Trimming stripped 7 bases from V and 2 bases from J, with 12 bases between. The length of the CDR3 is 13 residues. CDR3 sequence: CASAVSSQETQYF. Written as DNA, the CDR3 is TGTGCCAGCGCCGTTAGCTCACAAGAGACCCAGTACTTC.

The rearrangement joins TRBV28 to TRBJ2-1, with D possibly being TRBD1 (6 bases). Trimming removed 4 bases from V and 2 bases from J, with 15 bases in between. This CDR3 is 16 amino acids long. Germline CDR1 reads MDHEN; CDR2 reads SYDVKM. The CDR3 DNA reads TGTGCCAGCAGTTCGGGACACTCGATCACCTACAATGAGCAGTTCTTC. It is translated as CASSSGHSITYNEQFF.

The rearrangement uses TRBV9 and TRBJ2-1, with 9 nucleotides matching TRBD2. The germline CDR1 and CDR2 sequences are SGDLS and YYNGEE. The trim removed 0 bases at V and 7 bases at J, leaving 5 bases unmatched. The CDR3 consists of 15 residues. The CDR3 protein is CASSVGLAGMNEQFF. CDR3 nucleotides: TGTGCCAGCAGCGTAGGGCTAGCGGGGATGAATGAGCAGTTCTTC. The variable domain in full, with the rest retrieved from reference TRBV9 and TRBJ2-1, is DSGVTQTPKHLITATGQRVTLRCSPRSGDLSVYWYQQSLDQGLQFLIQYYNGEERAKGNILERFSAQQFPDLHSELNLSSLELGDSALYFCASSVGLAGMNEQFFGPGTRLTVL.

The rearrangement joins TRBV28 to TRBJ1-4, with 9 bases lining up with TRBD1. In germline, CDR1 is MDHEN, CDR2 SYDVKM. The CDR3 covers 18 residues. V lost 3 bases, J lost 7 bases, and 15 bases stayed unmatched. The CDR3 reads CASSFATAYRGLSEKLFF. CDR3 in DNA: TGTGCCAGCAGTTTCGCCACCGCTTACAGGGGGCTTAGTGAAAAACTGTTTTTT.

There are a few counts of this clonotype. V and J are TRBV4-3 and TRBJ2-3; D ambiguous. Trimming left V 6 bases short and J 0 bases short, with 10 bases between. The CDR3 spans 14 residues. The germline gives CDR1 LGHNA, CDR2 YSLEER. The CDR3 loop is CASSPAASTDTQYF. CDR3 DNA sequence: TGCGCCAGCAGTCCTGCCGCCAGCACAGATACGCAGTATTTT.

This clonotype was seen repeatedly, ten times or more. V and J are TRBV20-1 and TRBJ2-5, with D hard to call. The germline CDR1 and CDR2 sequences are DFQATT and SNEGSKA (reference sequence). The ends were cut back, 1 base at V and 1 base at J, with 7 bases in the middle. CDR3 size: 13 residues. CDR3 bases: TGCAGTGCTAGAGTCGTGACCCAAGAGACCCAGTACTTC. Its protein is CSARVVTQETQYF.

V gene TRBV10-3 combines with J gene TRBJ1-4; 9 nucleotides line up with TRBD1. This CDR3 comprises 16 residues. The germline gives CDR1 ENHRY, CDR2 SYGVKD. V gave up 2 bases and J gave up 8 bases; unmatched junction bases: 9. The CDR3 is CAISERPTGTGEKLFF. The CDR3 bases are TGTGCCATCAGTGAGCGACCGACAGGGACAGGGGAAAAACTGTTTTTT.

V is TRBV28 and J is TRBJ1-1; D unclear. There are 11 residues in the CDR3. Germline V gene lookup returns CDR1 MDHEN and CDR2 SYDVKM. V gave up 5 bases and J gave up 4 bases, with 5 bases separating them. The CDR3 sequence is CASSTRTEAFF. The CDR3 DNA reads TGTGCCAGCAGTACCCGCACTGAAGCTTTCTTT.

This rearrangement joins TRBV7-8 to TRBJ2-3, with D perhaps TRBD1 (6 bases). This CDR3 spans 16 amino acids. The germline gives CDR1 SGHVS, CDR2 FQNEAQ. V was pared by 2 bases and J by 2 bases, with 14 bases between. CDR3 in amino acids: CASSLWFRGDTDTQYF. Here the CDR3 DNA reads TGTGCCAGCAGCTTATGGTTCAGGGGCGACACAGATACGCAGTATTTT.

This clonotype occurred once. The chain couples TRBV28 to TRBJ1-5; D remains unclear. V shed 4 bases and J shed 7 bases, with 8 bases lying between them. CDR3 length: 12 amino acids. Germline V CDR1 and CDR2: MDHEN, SYDVKM. Here the CDR3 DNA reads TGTGCCAGCAGTTGGTTAGGACAGCCCCAGCATTTT. It yields the protein CASSWLGQPQHF.

This chain links TRBV12-3 or TRBV12-4 with TRBJ2-4; D possibly corresponds to TRBD2 (7 bases). The DNA end is a closer match to TRBJ2-7, so the J assignment may be wrong. The CDR3 is made up of 16 amino acids. The CDR3 DNA reads TGTGCCAGCAGTCTAGTTATAGGGGGGGCGAGCTACGAGCAGTACTTC. This codes for CASSLVIGGASYEQYF.

This chain joins TRBV7-6 and TRBJ2-5; 7 bases are a match to TRBD2. The CDR3 spans 14 residues. The junction had 15 bases not matched to a gene; V was cut back by 8 bases and J by 9 bases. Germline values: CDR1 SGHVS, CDR2 FNYEAQ. The CDR3 loop is CASGGEGSRVAQYF. CDR3 coding DNA: TGTGCCAGCGGCGGGGAGGGGTCCCGTGTCGCCCAGTACTTC. Looking up the rest from reference TRBV7-6 and TRBJ2-5 gives the full variable domain: GAGVSQSPRYKVTKRGQDVALRCDPISGHVSLYWYRQALGQGPEFLTYFNYEAQQDKSGLPNDRFSAERPEGSISTLTIQRTEQRDSAMYRCASGGEGSRVAQYFGPGTRLLVL.